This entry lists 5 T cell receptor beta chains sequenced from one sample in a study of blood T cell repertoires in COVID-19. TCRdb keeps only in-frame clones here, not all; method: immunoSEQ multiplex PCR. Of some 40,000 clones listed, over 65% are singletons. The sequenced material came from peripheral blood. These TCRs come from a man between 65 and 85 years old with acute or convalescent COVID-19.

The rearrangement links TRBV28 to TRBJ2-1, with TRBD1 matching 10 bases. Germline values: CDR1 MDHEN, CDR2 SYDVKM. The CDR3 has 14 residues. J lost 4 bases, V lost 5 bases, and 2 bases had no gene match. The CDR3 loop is CASSRQGAYNEQFF. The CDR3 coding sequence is TGTGCCAGCAGTCGACAGGGGGCTTACAATGAGCAGTTCTTC.

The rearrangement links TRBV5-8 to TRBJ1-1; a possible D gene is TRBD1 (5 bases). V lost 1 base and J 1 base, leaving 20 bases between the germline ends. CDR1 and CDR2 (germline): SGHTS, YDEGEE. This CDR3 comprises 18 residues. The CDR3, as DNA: TGTGCCAGCAGCTTGTTTGTCGGGGCGGGGGGGAAGAACACTGAAGCTTTCTTT. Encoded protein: CASSLFVGAGGKNTEAFF.

The CDR3 here is CASSLSTSLTGGLKGYTF. The CDR3 region has the DNA TGTGCCAGCAGTTTATCGACCTCTTTGACAGGTGGCCTGAAGGGCTACACCTTC. This chain joins TRBV27 and TRBJ1-2; D perhaps matches TRBD1 (6 bases). The CDR3 length is 18 residues. CDR1 is MNHEY, CDR2 SMNVEV, per germline (reference sequence). V was pared by 0 bases and J by 8 bases, with 25 bases between.

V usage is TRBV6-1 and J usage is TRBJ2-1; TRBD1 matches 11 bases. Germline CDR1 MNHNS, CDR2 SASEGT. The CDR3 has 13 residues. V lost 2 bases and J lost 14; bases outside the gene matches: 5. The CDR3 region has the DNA TGTGCCAGCAGTGAAAACCGGGGACAGGGGGAGTTCTTC. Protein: CASSENRGQGEFF.

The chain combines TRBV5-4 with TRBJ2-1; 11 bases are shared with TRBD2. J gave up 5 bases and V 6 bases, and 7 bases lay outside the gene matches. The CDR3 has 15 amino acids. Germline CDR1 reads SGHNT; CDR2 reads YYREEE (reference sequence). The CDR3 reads CASTSSGRTNNEQFF. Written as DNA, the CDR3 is TGTGCCAGCACCTCTAGCGGGAGGACGAACAATGAGCAGTTCTTC.